This TCR beta chain was profiled in a study of blood T cell repertoires in COVID-19. Germline CDR1 reads KGHSH; CDR2 reads LQKENI. V was shortened by 4 bases and J by 4 bases, with 20 bases between the two germline ends. The CDR3 is made up of 16 amino acids. Original analysis: Using reference gene primer amplification, nucleated cell counts were estimated. Sequencing used immunoSEQ multiplex PCR; TCRdb keeps in-frame clones, though not all of them. The V and J calls and clone size were taken over from that table, and D and trimming were inferred from the DNA. This table has about 220,000 clones, roughly 88% appearing once.

The sequenced sample was peripheral blood. This chain links TRBV18 with TRBJ2-7; perhaps TRBD1 as D (6 bases). This clonotype was obtained from a man aged 25-45 years who had recovered from COVID-19. CDR3: CASSRRQADSAYEQYF. The CDR3 DNA reads as TGTGCCAGCTCACGCCGACAGGCGGACTCGGCTTACGAGCAGTACTTC.